Only a few counts were recorded for the clone carrying this TCR beta chain. The sample contains more than one DNA sequence encoding this CDR3. V lost 0 bases and J 7 bases, leaving 4 bases between the germline ends. Per germline, CDR1 WNHNN and CDR2 SYGVQD (reference sequence). The CDR3 is made up of 13 amino acids. Clones were sequenced by immunoSEQ multiplex PCR, and TCRdb holds only the in-frame ones, with some missing. The sample has millions of clones, more than 80% seen once; the top ten hold over 0.12%. The sample comes from a study of shared clonotypes between healthy human individuals. The chain is built from TRBV10-1 and TRBJ1-6; unclear D gene. The source material was naive CD4+ T cells sorted from blood. As for subset: CD45RA+ positively selected. This TCR derives from a man in his late teens or twenties in good health. The CDR3: CASSESRNSPLHF. The CDR3 bases are TGCGCCAGCAGTGAGTCACGGAATTCACCCCTCCACTTT.